The entry that follows covers one T cell receptor (beta chain) sequence. Its matching antigen is unknown. The sample comes from a study of long-term antiretroviral therapy in people with HIV. Findings of the study overall: Subsequent to ART, diversity was augmented yet persisted below that of transplant donor controls. Clones that had undergone expansion before ART dominated the repertoire at all time points.

A v3.0 immunoSEQ assay was performed at survey level. Assay: immunoSEQ multiplex PCR; the TCRdb copy retains only in-frame clones and omits some. The data contain tens of thousands of clones, over 75% of them singletons. This clonotype originated in a man aged 45-65 years with HIV. This sample comprised unsorted PBMCs, obtained 0.3 years after starting antiretroviral therapy.

The CDR3 protein is CASSQQVYRTNEKLFF. The CDR3 nucleotides read TGCGCCAGCAGCCAACAAGTGTATAGGACTAATGAAAAACTGTTTTTT. This sequence joins TRBV4-3 and TRBJ1-4; no reliable D call. CDR1 is LGHNA, CDR2 YSLEER, per germline. V dropped 2 bases and J dropped 2 bases, with 12 bases sitting between them. The CDR3 is made up of 16 amino acids.